In its sample, the clone carrying this T cell receptor (beta chain) was seen a few times. The antigen remains undetermined. The data were obtained in a study of post-analysis software for immune sequencing data. The wider study: The disease courses covered relapsing-remitting, secondary progressive and progressive-relapsing multiple sclerosis.

General study points: With TRBV5-6, TRBV5-1 and TRBV20-1 included, about five TRBV segments were more frequent in patients than in controls. Normalized Chao1 diversity in multiple sclerosis patients fell significantly below that of controls. F measure showed strong co-clustering of same-batch samples.

Unique molecular identifiers were built into the TCR beta cDNA libraries. Yield was roughly 0.5 million cDNA molecules from roughly 0.93 to 9.6 million T cells. TCRdb called the PCR reads again in MiXCR, with one record for every CDR3 protein. The table has roughly 410,000 distinct CDR3 sequences, less than 40% seen once. Trimming pared 6 bases from V and 4 bases from J, leaving 24 bases between. The CDR3 covers 17 residues. Germline V gene sequence: CDR1 MNHNS, CDR2 SASEGT. The chain uses TRBV6-1 and TRBJ1-2, with D possibly being TRBD1 (5 bases). The specimen was blood. This TCR was sampled from a girl aged 10 to 17 with multiple sclerosis. In DNA form, the CDR3 reads TGTGCCAGCAGCGTCAGTCCTCCCAGGGATTCATCCTATGGCTACACCTTC. This gives the protein CASSVSPPRDSSYGYTF.